The rows below give T cell receptor beta chains drawn from one sample of a study of cytomegalovirus exposure and HLA in healthy donors. Repertoires were generated with immunoSEQ multiplex PCR, while TCRdb's copy carries only in-frame clones and drops some. The sample comprises over 200,000 clones, about 90% of which are singletons, and just over 3% rests with the top ten. The sample comprised PBMCs. The receptors shown here come from a woman in her thirties in good health and CMV-seronegative. Each CDR3 is given without its conserved first and last residue. D genes are given only for firm matches.

J gene	D gene	V gene	CDR3 protein
TRBJ2-2	-	TRBV29-1	SVVTDNTGELF
TRBJ2-7	-	TRBV7-8	ASSFGDGYYEQY
TRBJ2-7	-	TRBV28	ASSPLRGFYEQY
TRBJ2-7	-	TRBV5-3	ARSLGPKQGRGSYEQY
TRBJ2-3	TRBD2	TRBV4-1	ASSHRTSGSPDTQY
TRBJ2-3	TRBD2	TRBV15	ATSGGLVSQY
TRBJ1-2	-	TRBV30	AWTAGTAGYT
TRBJ2-1	-	TRBV6-5	ASSPRAHNEQF
TRBJ2-1	TRBD2	TRBV30	AWSRAGGPGEQF
TRBJ1-5	-	TRBV4-2	ASSQTLGGNQPQH
TRBJ2-3	TRBD2	TRBV19	ASRASGSGTDTQY
TRBJ2-7	-	TRBV9	ASSAAGKGYEQY
TRBJ2-3	-	TRBV7-9	ASSQGGATDTQY
TRBJ2-1	-	TRBV29-1	SVVWLAGLGGHNEQF
TRBJ1-1	-	TRBV18	ASSPRQGITEAF
TRBJ2-7	-	TRBV28	ASSWGRGADEQY
TRBJ2-5	-	TRBV14	ASSQLGGAETQY
TRBJ2-1	-	TRBV28	ASSFGYIGVEQF
TRBJ2-1	-	TRBV4-3	ASSQDWMRTAINEQF
TRBJ2-7	TRBD1	TRBV11-2	ASSQNRGISYEQY
TRBJ2-7	-	TRBV18	ASSPDGPYEQY
TRBJ1-5	-	TRBV4-1	ASSQDSNQPQH
TRBJ2-7	-	TRBV2	ASSPGIPYEQY
TRBJ2-2	TRBD1	TRBV28	ASNKGGAAGELF
TRBJ1-2	-	TRBV19	ASSAGTWGYT
TRBJ2-7	-	TRBV7-6	ASSLDGSYEQY
TRBJ2-1	TRBD2	TRBV7-2	ASSKIWTSFDNEQF
TRBJ2-1	-	TRBV7-7	ASSPTRSPNNEQF
TRBJ2-7	-	TRBV7-9	ASSSRYYEQY
TRBJ1-5	-	TRBV27	ASSLVPDLSNQPQH
TRBJ2-7	-	TRBV28	ASRPPLREPYEQY
TRBJ2-7	-	TRBV5-1	ASSLRQGVYEQY
TRBJ2-1	-	TRBV4-3	ASSQDRPGSYNEQF
TRBJ2-1	TRBD2	TRBV5-6	ASSLAGGRAYNEQF
TRBJ2-1	-	TRBV7-2	ASRRDTSYNEQF
TRBJ1-5	TRBD1	TRBV6-1	ASSKQGSGQPQH
TRBJ2-1	TRBD2	TRBV2	ASSDGLAANEQF
TRBJ2-2	-	TRBV7-3	ASSQRGSGELF
TRBJ2-1	-	TRBV11-3	ASSRLRNNEQF
TRBJ2-3	-	TRBV29-1	SVSSGVTSTDTQY
TRBJ2-5	TRBD2	TRBV6-6	ASTAGGETQY
TRBJ2-7	-	TRBV5-6	ASSLGAAPSYEQY
TRBJ2-1	TRBD2	TRBV29-1	SVKLAPNNEQF
TRBJ2-7	TRBD2	TRBV27	ASSPTTSGYEQY
TRBJ2-2	-	TRBV19	ASSIFDGELF
TRBJ2-1	-	TRBV7-9	ASSLVAVNEQF
TRBJ1-2	TRBD1	TRBV28	ASSFRTGRRYRYGYT
TRBJ2-1	TRBD2	TRBV27	ASSSEIAGDGEQF
TRBJ2-1	-	TRBV28	ASKTRGAYNEQF
TRBJ2-7	-	TRBV27	ASSYSSVHEQY
TRBJ1-1	-	TRBV20-1	SARDTEAF
TRBJ2-1	TRBD1	TRBV2	ASTMDRANNEQF
TRBJ2-7	TRBD2	TRBV4-3	ASSQELGLAGGHEQY
TRBJ1-1	TRBD1	TRBV6-6	ASSKQGARTEAF
TRBJ2-7	TRBD2	TRBV11-2	ASSRLAGPRIREQY